This T cell receptor beta chain was obtained from a study of cytomegalovirus exposure and HLA in healthy donors. Study-level background: Early released data comprised tens of millions of unique TCRs from HLA-typed donors. Study results and limitations: Using the classifier, cytomegalovirus status was reportedly diagnosed with high specificity and sensitivity.

Germline V lookup: CDR1 GTSNPN, CDR2 SVGIG (reference sequence). CDR3 length: 15 residues. V dropped 3 bases and J dropped 4; count of bases not matched to a gene: 6. As regards this clone: Its antigen is unidentified.

In the PCR, 60 Vbeta and 13 Jbeta primers were used. The method was immunoSEQ multiplex PCR; TCRdb's version includes in-frame clones alone and lacks a portion of them. The sample has 81,000 or so clones; about four fifths are singletons. Sample: PBMCs. The rearrangement uses TRBV30 and TRBJ1-6; TRBD1 matches 7 bases. The clonotype was recovered from a man between 60 and 75 years old in good health and CMV-seronegative. CDR3 sequence reads: CAWSSGTDYNSPLHF. CDR3 nucleotides: TGTGCCTGGAGCTCGGGGACAGATTATAATTCACCCCTCCACTTT.